Listed below are T cell receptor beta chains from one sample, sequenced in a study of technical replicates of blood from a handful of donors. The table came from immunoSEQ multiplex PCR; TCRdb's copy has only in-frame clones and leaves some out. The sample consists of approximately 73,000 clones, 85% to 95% of them appearing once. The source material was T cells isolated from PBMCs. The receptors shown here come from a human donor in good health. CDR3s include the opening cysteine and the closing phenylalanine or tryptophan. A D gene is named only where the DNA matches it firmly. Only some rows state a clone size, as once, few, many or a class for expanded clones.

>NA|TRBV15|TRBJ2-5|NA
CATSRDDRGLGTQYF
TGTGCCACCAGCAGAGATGATAGGGGATTAGGGACCCAGTACTTC
>NA|TRBV11-1|TRBJ2-1|TRBD1
CASSITGTGGLAEQFF
TGTGCCAGCAGTATCACCGGGACAGGGGGCCTTGCTGAGCAGTTCTTC
>NA|TRBV29-1|TRBJ2-7|TRBD2
CSVALGLAATVHSYEQYF
TGCAGCGTTGCTTTAGGACTAGCGGCCACCGTCCACTCCTACGAGCAGTACTTC
>NA|TRBV28|TRBJ2-1|TRBD2
CASSPSAGRGNNEQFF
TGTGCCAGCAGTCCCTCCGCCGGGAGGGGGAACAATGAGCAGTTCTTC
>few|TRBV2|TRBJ1-1|NA
CASRVEGGTEAFF
TGTGCCAGCAGGGTTGAGGGTGGCACTGAAGCTTTCTTT
>NA|TRBV5-1|TRBJ2-6|TRBD1
CASSIDRGGANVLTF
TGCGCCAGCAGTATTGACAGGGGTGGGGCCAACGTCCTGACTTTC
>NA|TRBV7-7|TRBJ1-5|TRBD1
CASSLVVQGGSNQPQHF
TGTGCTAGCAGCTTAGTCGTTCAGGGGGGTTCCAATCAGCCCCAGCATTTT
>NA|TRBV5-7|TRBJ2-7|TRBD1
CAPSPGGNEQYF
TGTGCCCCTTCCCCAGGGGGCAACGAGCAGTACTTC
>NA|TRBV7-2|TRBJ2-7|TRBD2
CASSLGGGRALSYEQYF
TGTGCCAGCAGCTTAGGAGGCGGGAGGGCCCTCTCCTACGAGCAGTACTTC
>NA|TRBV9|TRBJ1-3|TRBD1
CASSVSGQADGNTIYF
TGTGCCAGCAGCGTATCAGGACAGGCAGATGGAAACACCATATATTTT